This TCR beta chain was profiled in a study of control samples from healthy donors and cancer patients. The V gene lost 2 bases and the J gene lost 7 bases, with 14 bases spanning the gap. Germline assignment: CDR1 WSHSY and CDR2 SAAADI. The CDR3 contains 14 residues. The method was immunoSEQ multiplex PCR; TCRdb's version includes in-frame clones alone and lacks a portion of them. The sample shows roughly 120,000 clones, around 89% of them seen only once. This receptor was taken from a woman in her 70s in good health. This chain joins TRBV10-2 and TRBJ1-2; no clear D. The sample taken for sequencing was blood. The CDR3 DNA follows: TGCGCCAGCAGTGAGAGTATGGGGATAAGTGGCTACACCTTC. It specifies CASSESMGISGYTF.